The rows below give T cell receptor beta chains drawn from one sample of a study of blood T cell repertoires in COVID-19. Generated by immunoSEQ multiplex PCR, the TCRdb table keeps only in-frame clones and is missing some. Found here are fewer than 300,000 clones, roughly 85% of them singletons; the top ten hold roughly 2.5%. The material sequenced was PBMCs or T cells enriched from blood (not recorded which). The receptors were gathered from a woman aged 45-65 years who had recovered from COVID-19. The CDR3 runs from the conserved cysteine through the conserved F or W. The order of the fields is J gene, clone size, D gene, V gene, CDR3 DNA, CDR3 protein. A D gene is named only where the DNA matches it firmly. Size tells how often a clone was seen (once, few, many) or the class of an expanded clone, and some rows leave it out.

J gene: TRBJ1-5
clone size: .
D gene: .
V gene: TRBV18
CDR3 DNA: TGTGCCAGCTCCCCAGCGACGGGGAATAGCAATCAGCCCCAGCATTTT
CDR3 protein: CASSPATGNSNQPQHF

J gene: TRBJ2-5
clone size: .
D gene: .
V gene: TRBV7-9
CDR3 DNA: TGTGCCAGCAGGCGCGAGGGGGGGGAGACCCAGTACTTC
CDR3 protein: CASRREGGETQYF

J gene: TRBJ1-1
clone size: .
D gene: .
V gene: TRBV18
CDR3 DNA: TGTGCCAGCTCACCAATCTCGAACACTGAAGCTTTCTTT
CDR3 protein: CASSPISNTEAFF

J gene: TRBJ1-5
clone size: .
D gene: .
V gene: TRBV27
CDR3 DNA: TGTGCCAGCAGTTTTCAGGGAGGTAGCAATCAGCCCCAGCATTTT
CDR3 protein: CASSFQGGSNQPQHF

J gene: TRBJ1-4
clone size: once
D gene: TRBD1
V gene: TRBV7-8
CDR3 DNA: TGTGCCAGCAGCTCACTTACAGGGGGCACTAATGAAAAACTGTTTTTT
CDR3 protein: CASSSLTGGTNEKLFF

J gene: TRBJ2-2
clone size: .
D gene: TRBD1
V gene: TRBV4-3
CDR3 DNA: TGCGCCAGCAGCCAACCCGGGACAGGGAGGACCGGGGAGCTGTTTTTT
CDR3 protein: CASSQPGTGRTGELFF

J gene: TRBJ1-4
clone size: few
D gene: TRBD1
V gene: TRBV6-5
CDR3 DNA: TGTGCCAGCAGTTACGCCCGGACAGGGGTTAATGAAAAACTGTTTTTT
CDR3 protein: CASSYARTGVNEKLFF

J gene: TRBJ1-3
clone size: once
D gene: .
V gene: TRBV9
CDR3 DNA: TGTGCCAGCAGCGCCACTCAGGGGATCTCTGGAAACACCATATATTTT
CDR3 protein: CASSATQGISGNTIYF

J gene: TRBJ2-7
clone size: .
D gene: TRBD1
V gene: TRBV24-1
CDR3 DNA: TGTGCCACCAGTGACCCGGACAGGGTCCAGCAGTACTTC
CDR3 protein: CATSDPDRVQQYF

J gene: TRBJ1-1
clone size: .
D gene: TRBD1
V gene: TRBV15
CDR3 DNA: TGTGCCACCAGCAGAGTAGGACAGGGGGTTAGGAACACTGAAGCTTTCTTT
CDR3 protein: CATSRVGQGVRNTEAFF

J gene: TRBJ1-2
clone size: .
D gene: .
V gene: TRBV20-1
CDR3 DNA: TGCAGTGCTAGTTACAGGTCCTACTATGGCTACACCTTC
CDR3 protein: CSASYRSYYGYTF

J gene: TRBJ1-2
clone size: .
D gene: .
V gene: TRBV5-1
CDR3 DNA: TGCGCCAGCAGCTTGGTCGAGATCAGGGCCGGCGTCGGCACCTTC
CDR3 protein: CASSLVEIRAGVGTF

J gene: TRBJ2-7
clone size: .
D gene: TRBD1
V gene: TRBV10-3
CDR3 DNA: TGTGCCACGGGACAGGGGAGCGAGCAGTACTTC
CDR3 protein: CATGQGSEQYF

J gene: TRBJ1-4
clone size: .
D gene: TRBD1
V gene: TRBV3-1/TRBV3-2
CDR3 DNA: TGTGCCAGCAGCCCGCAGGGGGACGCTAATGAAAAACTGTTTTTT
CDR3 protein: CASSPQGDANEKLFF

J gene: TRBJ2-7
clone size: .
D gene: TRBD1
V gene: TRBV18
CDR3 DNA: TGTGCCAGCTCCCCGAAGCAGGGGGCGCCCTACGAGCAGTACTTC
CDR3 protein: CASSPKQGAPYEQYF

J gene: TRBJ2-3
clone size: once
D gene: .
V gene: TRBV20-1
CDR3 DNA: TGCAGTGGAGGGAGCGCAGATACGCAGTATTTT
CDR3 protein: CSGGSADTQYF

J gene: TRBJ2-1
clone size: .
D gene: TRBD2
V gene: TRBV29-1
CDR3 DNA: TGCAGCGTTGAAGGAGGGACTACCTACAATGAGCAGTTCTTC
CDR3 protein: CSVEGGTTYNEQFF

J gene: TRBJ1-6
clone size: few
D gene: .
V gene: TRBV18
CDR3 DNA: TGTGCCAGCTCACCTCTCGGGCAGGGCCTAAATTCACCCCTCCACTTT
CDR3 protein: CASSPLGQGLNSPLHF

J gene: TRBJ2-6
clone size: .
D gene: .
V gene: TRBV4-1
CDR3 DNA: TGCGCCAGCAGCTTGGGACTTATCTCTGGGGCCAACGTCCTGACTTTC
CDR3 protein: CASSLGLISGANVLTF

J gene: TRBJ2-1
clone size: .
D gene: .
V gene: TRBV12-3/TRBV12-4
CDR3 DNA: TGTGCCAGCAGTTTCTACGGCAATGAGCAGTTCTTC
CDR3 protein: CASSFYGNEQFF

J gene: TRBJ1-5
clone size: .
D gene: .
V gene: TRBV27
CDR3 DNA: TGTGCCAGCAGACCCAGGGGTTTCCAGCCCCAGCATTTT
CDR3 protein: CASRPRGFQPQHF

J gene: TRBJ2-7
clone size: .
D gene: .
V gene: TRBV7-9
CDR3 DNA: TGTGCCAGCAGCTTAGGGCAGGCGTTCTACGAGCAGTACTTC
CDR3 protein: CASSLGQAFYEQYF

J gene: TRBJ1-5
clone size: .
D gene: .
V gene: TRBV6-5
CDR3 DNA: TGTGCCAGCAAACCCGGGTTGGGCAATCAGCCCCAGCATTTT
CDR3 protein: CASKPGLGNQPQHF

J gene: TRBJ2-7
clone size: .
D gene: TRBD2
V gene: TRBV7-6
CDR3 DNA: TGTGCCAGCAGCCGAGTGGGACTAGCGGGAGAGAACGAGCAGTACTTC
CDR3 protein: CASSRVGLAGENEQYF

J gene: TRBJ1-1
clone size: .
D gene: .
V gene: TRBV2
CDR3 DNA: TGTGCCAGCAGCGTTACAGGGAACACTGAAGCTTTCTTT
CDR3 protein: CASSVTGNTEAFF

J gene: TRBJ2-7
clone size: .
D gene: .
V gene: TRBV6-5
CDR3 DNA: TGTGCCAGCAGTTCGGGGGAGCATCGTTCCGAGCAGTACTTC
CDR3 protein: CASSSGEHRSEQYF

J gene: TRBJ1-2
clone size: .
D gene: TRBD1
V gene: TRBV5-1
CDR3 DNA: TGCGCCAGCAGCGATACAGCGACAGGGGGACGCTATGGCTACACCTTC
CDR3 protein: CASSDTATGGRYGYTF

J gene: TRBJ2-7
clone size: .
D gene: .
V gene: TRBV7-9
CDR3 DNA: TGTGCCAGCAGCCTAATTGGGGGGACCCCGTCCTACGAGCAGTACTTC
CDR3 protein: CASSLIGGTPSYEQYF

J gene: TRBJ1-6
clone size: .
D gene: .
V gene: TRBV5-4
CDR3 DNA: TGTGCCAGCAGCTTGGCCAGCGCGACAGTTAATTCACCCCTCCACTTT
CDR3 protein: CASSLASATVNSPLHF

J gene: TRBJ2-7
clone size: .
D gene: TRBD1
V gene: TRBV19
CDR3 DNA: TGTGCCAGTAGCCATATGAACAGGGGCTACGAGCAGTACTTC
CDR3 protein: CASSHMNRGYEQYF

J gene: TRBJ1-4
clone size: .
D gene: .
V gene: TRBV19
CDR3 DNA: TGTGCCAGTAGTATAAGGGGGAGACCGGAGCTAAATGAAAAACTGTTTTTT
CDR3 protein: CASSIRGRPELNEKLFF

J gene: TRBJ2-3
clone size: .
D gene: TRBD1
V gene: TRBV25-1
CDR3 DNA: TGTGCCAGCAGAACAGGGGCCATTTCCCCAGATACGCAGTATTTT
CDR3 protein: CASRTGAISPDTQYF

J gene: TRBJ1-6
clone size: .
D gene: .
V gene: TRBV14
CDR3 DNA: TGTGCCAGCAGCCGGCAAATCCATAATTCACCCCTCCACTTT
CDR3 protein: CASSRQIHNSPLHF

J gene: TRBJ2-7
clone size: .
D gene: TRBD2
V gene: TRBV27
CDR3 DNA: TGTGCCAGCAGTTGGACTAGCGGGAGGGCCTACGAGCAGTACTTC
CDR3 protein: CASSWTSGRAYEQYF

J gene: TRBJ2-2
clone size: .
D gene: .
V gene: TRBV7-3
CDR3 DNA: TGTGCCAGCAGCTCCCCCGCCGGACAGAACACCGGGGAGCTGTTTTTT
CDR3 protein: CASSSPAGQNTGELFF

J gene: TRBJ2-2
clone size: .
D gene: TRBD1
V gene: TRBV5-1
CDR3 DNA: TGCGCCAGCAGCTCAAAAACCGGGACAGTTGTTGCCGGGGAGCTGTTTTTT
CDR3 protein: CASSSKTGTVVAGELFF

J gene: TRBJ1-2
clone size: .
D gene: .
V gene: TRBV30
CDR3 DNA: TGTGCCTGGAGTGTTGTGTCGGCTAACTATGGCTACACCTTC
CDR3 protein: CAWSVVSANYGYTF

J gene: TRBJ2-2
clone size: .
D gene: .
V gene: TRBV6-5
CDR3 DNA: TGTGCCAGCAGTTGGGACACCTCGAACACCGGGGAGCTGTTTTTT
CDR3 protein: CASSWDTSNTGELFF

J gene: TRBJ2-7
clone size: .
D gene: TRBD2
V gene: TRBV5-5
CDR3 DNA: TGTGCCAGCAGCTTTGAGTATCAAGCGGGGGAGCAGTACTTC
CDR3 protein: CASSFEYQAGEQYF

J gene: TRBJ1-1
clone size: .
D gene: TRBD1
V gene: TRBV6-5
CDR3 DNA: TGTGCCAGCAGCGGGACAGGGGGCATGAACACTGAAGCTTTCTTT
CDR3 protein: CASSGTGGMNTEAFF

J gene: TRBJ2-3
clone size: .
D gene: TRBD2
V gene: TRBV7-9
CDR3 DNA: TGTGCCAGCAGCCCCCCAGCGGGGGCGGGAGATACGCAGTATTTT
CDR3 protein: CASSPPAGAGDTQYF

J gene: TRBJ2-1
clone size: .
D gene: .
V gene: TRBV5-1
CDR3 DNA: TGCGCCAGCAGCTTCACAGGGCTCAATGAGCAGTTCTTC
CDR3 protein: CASSFTGLNEQFF

J gene: TRBJ1-2
clone size: .
D gene: .
V gene: TRBV27
CDR3 DNA: TGTGCCAGCAGTCCAACTTACGGACAGCTTCATGGCTACACCTTC
CDR3 protein: CASSPTYGQLHGYTF

J gene: TRBJ2-3
clone size: .
D gene: TRBD2
V gene: TRBV5-1
CDR3 DNA: TGCGCCAGCAGCACCAGCGGGAGGGCCGGCACAGATACGCAGTATTTT
CDR3 protein: CASSTSGRAGTDTQYF

J gene: TRBJ1-6
clone size: .
D gene: .
V gene: TRBV30
CDR3 DNA: TGTGCCTGGACTTTGCGGGGGCAATTTTCACCCCTCCACTTT
CDR3 protein: CAWTLRGQFSPLHF